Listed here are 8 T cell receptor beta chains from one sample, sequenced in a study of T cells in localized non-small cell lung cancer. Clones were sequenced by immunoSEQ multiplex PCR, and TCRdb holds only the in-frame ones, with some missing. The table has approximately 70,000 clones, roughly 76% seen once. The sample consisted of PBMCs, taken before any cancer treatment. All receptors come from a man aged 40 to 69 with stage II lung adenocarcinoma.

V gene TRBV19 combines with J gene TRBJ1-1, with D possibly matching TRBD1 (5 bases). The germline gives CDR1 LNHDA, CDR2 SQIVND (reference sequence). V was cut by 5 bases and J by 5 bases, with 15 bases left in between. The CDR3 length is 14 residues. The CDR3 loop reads CASSLLTERTEAFF. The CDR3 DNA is TGTGCCAGTAGTCTTTTGACAGAGAGGACTGAAGCTTTCTTT.

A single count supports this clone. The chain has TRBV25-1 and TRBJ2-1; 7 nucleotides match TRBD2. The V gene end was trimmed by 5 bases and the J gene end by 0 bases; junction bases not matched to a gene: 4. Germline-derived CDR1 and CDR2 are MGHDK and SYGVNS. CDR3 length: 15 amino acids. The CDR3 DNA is TGTGCCAGCAGTCAGACTAGCAGCTCCTACAATGAGCAGTTCTTC. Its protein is CASSQTSSSYNEQFF. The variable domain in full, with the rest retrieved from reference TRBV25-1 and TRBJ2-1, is EADIYQTPRYLVIGTGKKITLECSQTMGHDKMYWYQQDPGMELHLIHYSYGVNSTEKGDLSSESTVSRIRTEHFPLTLESARPSHTSQYLCASSQTSSSYNEQFFGPGTRLTVL.

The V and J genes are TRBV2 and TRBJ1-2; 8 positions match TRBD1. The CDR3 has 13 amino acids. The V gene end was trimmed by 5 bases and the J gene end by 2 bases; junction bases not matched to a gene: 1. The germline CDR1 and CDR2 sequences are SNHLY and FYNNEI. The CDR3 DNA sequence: TGTGCCAGCAGTAGGGACAGGAACTATGGCTACACCTTC. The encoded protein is CASSRDRNYGYTF. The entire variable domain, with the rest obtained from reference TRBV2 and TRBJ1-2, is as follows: EPEVTQTPSHQVTQMGQEVILRCVPISNHLYFYWYRQILGQKVEFLVSFYNNEISEKSEIFDDQFSVERPDGSNFTLKIRSTKLEDSAMYFCASSRDRNYGYTFGSGTRLTVV.

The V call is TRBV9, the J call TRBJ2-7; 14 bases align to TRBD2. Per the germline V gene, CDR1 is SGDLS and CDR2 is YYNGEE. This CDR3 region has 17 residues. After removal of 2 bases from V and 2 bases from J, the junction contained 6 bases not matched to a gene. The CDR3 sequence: CASSVGTSGRGTYEQYF. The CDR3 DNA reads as TGTGCCAGCAGCGTTGGGACTAGCGGGAGAGGCACCTACGAGCAGTACTTC. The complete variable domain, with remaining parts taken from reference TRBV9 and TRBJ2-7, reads DSGVTQTPKHLITATGQRVTLRCSPRSGDLSVYWYQQSLDQGLQFLIQYYNGEERAKGNILERFSAQQFPDLHSELNLSSLELGDSALYFCASSVGTSGRGTYEQYFGPGTRLTVT.

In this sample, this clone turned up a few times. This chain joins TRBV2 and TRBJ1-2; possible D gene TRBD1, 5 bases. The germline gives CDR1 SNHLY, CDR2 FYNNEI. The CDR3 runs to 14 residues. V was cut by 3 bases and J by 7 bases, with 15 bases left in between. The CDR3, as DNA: TGTGCCAGCAGTGATGGGCAGGAGGGGCTTGGCTACACCTTC. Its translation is CASSDGQEGLGYTF. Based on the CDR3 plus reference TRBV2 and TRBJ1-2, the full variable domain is EPEVTQTPSHQVTQMGQEVILRCVPISNHLYFYWYRQILGQKVEFLVSFYNNEISEKSEIFDDQFSVERPDGSNFTLKIRSTKLEDSAMYFCASSDGQEGLGYTFGSGTRLTVV.

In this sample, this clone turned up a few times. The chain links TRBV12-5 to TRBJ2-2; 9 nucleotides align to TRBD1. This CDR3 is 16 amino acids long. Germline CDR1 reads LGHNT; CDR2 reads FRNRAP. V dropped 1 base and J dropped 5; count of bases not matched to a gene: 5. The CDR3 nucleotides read TGTGCTAGTGGTTTGGAAGTGGGACAGGGAACCGGGGAGCTGTTTTTT. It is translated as CASGLEVGQGTGELFF.

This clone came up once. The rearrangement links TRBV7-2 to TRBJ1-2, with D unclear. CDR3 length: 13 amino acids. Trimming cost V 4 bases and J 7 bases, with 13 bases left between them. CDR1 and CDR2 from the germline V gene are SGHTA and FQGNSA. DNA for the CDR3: TGTGCCAGCAGCTCCGTCCCCGTAGGTGGCTACACCTTC. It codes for CASSSVPVGGYTF.

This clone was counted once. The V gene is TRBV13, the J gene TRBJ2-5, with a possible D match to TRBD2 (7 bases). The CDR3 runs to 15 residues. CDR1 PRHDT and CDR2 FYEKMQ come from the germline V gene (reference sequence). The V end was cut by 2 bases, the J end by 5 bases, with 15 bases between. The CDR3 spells CASSLSGGAGETQYF. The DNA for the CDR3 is TGTGCCAGCAGCTTATCGGGGGGCGCCGGGGAGACCCAGTACTTC. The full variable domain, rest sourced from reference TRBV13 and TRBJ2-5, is AAGVIQSPRHLIKEKRETATLKCYPIPRHDTVYWYQQGPGQDPQFLISFYEKMQSDKGSIPDRFSAQQFSDYHSELNMSSLELGDSALYFCASSLSGGAGETQYFGPGTRLLVL.